Shown below are 16 T cell receptor beta chains from a single sample sequenced in a study of blood T cells in healthy people across ages. Next came a second PCR, run for about 6 to 12 cycles, which used a sample-barcoded 5' primer along with a J-beta primer mix. TCRdb re-derived calls from the 5' RACE reads in MiXCR, one entry per CDR3 protein. Seen here are 1.5 million or so distinct CDR3 sequences, around 39% observed once, and the top ten hold 7% to 9%. The sequencing input was blood. The receptors come from a woman younger than 35 in good health.

The CDR3 sequence is CASRDFTDSSYNEQYF. The CDR3, as DNA: TGTGCCAGCAGGGACTTTACGGACAGCTCCTACAATGAGCAGTACTTC. The chain couples TRBV12-3 or TRBV12-4 to TRBJ2-7; D is perhaps TRBD1 (6 bases). The CDR3 runs 16 residues. The V end lost 6 bases, the J end lost 7 bases, and 25 bases lay between the germline ends.

V and J are TRBV7-2 and TRBJ2-5, with TRBD2 as a possible D gene (6 bases). Per germline, CDR1 SGHTA and CDR2 FQGNSA. CDR3 length: 18 amino acids. Trimming cost V 3 bases and J 3 bases, with 23 bases left between them. The CDR3 reads CASSFRTKRGPIEETQYF. CDR3 DNA: TGTGCCAGCAGCTTTAGGACTAAAAGGGGTCCAATAGAAGAGACCCAGTACTTC. Full variable domain (missing parts from reference TRBV7-2 and TRBJ2-5): GAGVSQSPSNKVTEKGKDVELRCDPISGHTALYWYRQSLGQGLEFLIYFQGNSAPDKSGLPSDRFSAERTGGSVSTLTIQRTQQEDSAVYLCASSFRTKRGPIEETQYFGPGTRLLVL.

The rearrangement links TRBV6-1 to TRBJ1-2; perhaps TRBD1 as D (5 bases). CDR3 length: 13 amino acids. V was trimmed by 11 bases and J by 4 bases, leaving 17 bases between them. The germline V gene has CDR1 MNHNS and CDR2 SASEGT. The CDR3 coding sequence is TGTGCCGTCCCTAGGGACTTAGCCTATGGCTACACCTTC. Translated: CAVPRDLAYGYTF.

The genes are TRBV27 and TRBJ2-5, with D maybe TRBD2 (6 bases). V was cut by 0 bases and J by 4 bases, with 9 bases left in between. The CDR3 runs 14 residues. Germline lookup yields CDR1 MNHEY and CDR2 SMNVEV (reference sequence). The CDR3 protein is CASSLSWGVETQYF. DNA of the CDR3: TGTGCCAGCAGTTTATCGTGGGGGGTAGAGACCCAGTACTTC.

This clonotype was counted a few times. The genes are TRBV6-4 and TRBJ2-1, with 11 bases matching TRBD2. The V and J ends lost 3 bases and 4 bases, in that order; junction bases with no gene match: 5. Germline CDR1 MRHNA, CDR2 SNTAGT. The CDR3 contains 16 residues. CDR3 nucleotides: TGTGCCAGCAGTGAAACCGGGACTAGCGGATACAATGAGCAGTTCTTC. This codes for CASSETGTSGYNEQFF.

This chain connects TRBV12-3 or TRBV12-4 to TRBJ2-7; D is perhaps TRBD1 (6 bases). V was clipped by 7 bases and J by 2 bases, with 12 bases between them. The CDR3 length is 13 residues. The CDR3 region is CASKGHRTYEQYF. For the CDR3, the DNA is TGTGCCAGCAAGGGACACAGAACCTACGAGCAGTACTTC.

This chain joins TRBV14 and TRBJ2-3; no clear D. The CDR3 consists of 15 residues. Germline-derived CDR1 and CDR2 are SGHDN and FVKESK. V was clipped by 0 bases and J by 1 base, with 8 bases between them. CDR3 region: CASSQEVGRTDTQYF. CDR3 bases: TGTGCCAGCAGCCAAGAGGTGGGCCGCACAGATACGCAGTATTTT.

This clonotype showed up just once. The chain links TRBV6-4 to TRBJ2-1; TRBD2 matches 8 bases. Germline CDR1 and CDR2: MRHNA and SNTAGT. J was trimmed by 5 bases and V by 0 bases; bases with no gene match: 3. This CDR3 comprises 15 residues. This CDR3 reads CASSDSGGRHNEQFF. As DNA, the CDR3 is TGTGCCAGCAGTGACTCGGGCGGGAGGCACAATGAGCAGTTCTTC.

V and J are TRBV5-6 and TRBJ2-7; D is unresolved. Germline assignment: CDR1 SGHDT and CDR2 YYEEEE. The CDR3 has 13 residues. V dropped 5 bases and J dropped 0 bases, with 9 bases sitting between them. The CDR3 is CASSFLASYEQYF. Written as DNA, the CDR3 is TGTGCCAGCAGTTTTTTGGCCTCCTACGAGCAGTACTTC.

This clonotype was observed a few times. The chain couples TRBV24-1 to TRBJ2-1, with a possible D match to TRBD2 (6 bases). The CDR3 contains 16 residues. Germline CDR1 is KGHDR and CDR2 is SFDVKD. V lost 4 bases and J lost 5, with 17 bases in between. CDR3 nucleotides: TGTGCCACCAGTGACTCCCTGGGGACTGATAACAATGAGCAGTTCTTC. Protein sequence: CATSDSLGTDNNEQFF.

This chain uses TRBV7-9 with TRBJ2-3; the D gene is possibly TRBD1 (5 bases). This CDR3 is 14 amino acids long. Germline CDR1 is SEHNR and CDR2 is FQNEAQ (reference sequence). The V end was cut by 0 bases, the J end by 4 bases, with 8 bases between. CDR3 sequence (DNA): TGTGCCAGCAGCTTAGCAGGGGAAGCAGATACGCAGTATTTT. Its protein is CASSLAGEADTQYF.

The rearrangement joins TRBV20-1 to TRBJ2-6, with a possible D match to TRBD2 (6 bases). Trimming stripped 3 bases from V and 0 bases from J, with 21 bases between. CDR1 DFQATT and CDR2 SNEGSKA come from the germline V gene (reference sequence). The CDR3 has 19 residues. The CDR3 region has the DNA TGCAGTGCTAGCCCACATGGCCGGGAGCTATACTCTGGGGCCAACGTCCTGACTTTC. This encodes CSASPHGRELYSGANVLTF.

This clonotype was counted only a few times. This chain uses TRBV12-3 or TRBV12-4 with TRBJ2-4; maybe TRBD1 (5 bases). The J call is doubtful: the DNA matches TRBJ2-7 better. CDR3 size: 14 residues. The CDR3 coding sequence is TGTGCCAGCAGTTTCACTGTAGGGGTCTCCGAGCAGTACTTC. It is translated as CASSFTVGVSEQYF.

This clonotype was found a few times. The V call is TRBV5-1, the J call TRBJ2-1; the D is unclear. The J call is in doubt because the DNA end fits TRBJ2-7 better. CDR1 is SGHRS and CDR2 is YFSETQ in the germline V gene. The CDR3 consists of 14 residues. CDR3 sequence: CASSRENSYNEQYF. CDR3 DNA sequence: TGCGCCAGCAGCCGTGAGAACTCCTACAATGAGCAGTACTTC.

This chain connects TRBV2 to TRBJ2-7, with D perhaps TRBD2 (5 bases). The CDR3 runs to 11 residues. The germline CDR1 and CDR2 sequences are SNHLY and FYNNEI. Trimming took off 8 bases at V and 7 bases at J, with 12 bases between the two ends. CDR3 sequence (DNA): TGTGCCAGCTCCGAGTGGGAGGAGCAGTACTTC. Protein: CASSEWEEQYF.

The chain employs TRBV11-2 and TRBJ2-5; no reliable D call. The J call may be wrong; the DNA end is better matched by TRBJ2-7. Germline V gene sequence: CDR1 SGHAT, CDR2 FQNNGV. The CDR3 length is 16 residues. The DNA of the CDR3 is TGTGCCAGCAGCTTCTCTGCCGGCAGTCTGTCCTACGAGCAGTACTTC. Amino acids: CASSFSAGSLSYEQYF.